Reported below is one TCR beta chain. This clone is regarded as medium-sized (0.01 to 0.1%). Its antigen is currently not known. Base qualities were left out, and no much larger clone turns up one base away. From a lookup of the germline V gene, CDR1 and CDR2 are SGHNT and YENEEA. The CDR3 starts with the cysteine, ends with the phenylalanine, and has 17 residues. This entry keeps only the CDR3 DNA: 51 bases, framed from base 1. From V the trimming removes 1 base and from J it removes 0 bases, while the gene matches leave 4 bases of the junction unaccounted for. The immunoSEQ Assay was used to sequence TCR beta CDR3 regions from DNA. The authors' pipeline ran thus. T cell density was computed as TCR beta template counts normalized to usable DNA estimated by amplifying housekeeping genes. Richness was estimated using the preseqR package, with extrapolation to 400,000 templates for PBMC samples and to 120,000 templates for tissue samples. Clonality was taken to be one minus Pielou's evenness. To identify tissue-enriched TCRs, differential abundance testing was run on productive amino-acid clonotypes with a minimum total count of 5 and an alpha of 0.1. Repertoire overlap between compartments was quantified with the Jaccard Index and Morisita Overlap Index. GLIPH grouped TCR beta CDR3s together with public tetramer-defined viral CDR3s, and a viral motif had to include at least three viral sequences and also show V-gene enrichment. In TCRdb, the immuneACCESS table is reduced to in-frame sequences with V and J assigned. These tables do not hold every clone; where another copy was compared, an unresolved V gene accounts for under half, and the others remain unexplained. That table furnishes V, J and clone size, whereas the DNA furnished D and trimming. This sample comprises over a thousand clones, under 30% of them detected only once. The biggest ten clones account for 13% of the sample.

The data are from a study of T cells in localized non-small cell lung cancer (dated by TCRdb to the early 2020s). Broadly, across the study: The study examined T cell repertoires in approximately 240 patients with early-stage NSCLC and compared tumors with uninvolved tumor-adjacent lungs. The cohort comprised around 250 treatment-naïve NSCLC patients with resected, localized lung tumors. Of the NSCLC patients, 129 were male and 107 were female, and the mean age was approximately 66 years. Overall study results and their limits: Multi-region tumor sequencing was not performed, so intratumor heterogeneity could not be excluded. Longer overall survival was associated with higher blood T cell density, whereas shorter survival was associated with higher adjacent-lung clonality. A median of approximately 62 of the top 100 tumor clones turned up in the paired uninvolved adjacent lung, and some 28 of those clones also ranked among the top 100 of that same adjacent lung. Because the study design was exploratory, TCR variables were selected using unadjusted p-values without false-discovery rate correction. Uninvolved tumor-adjacent lung showed the highest T cell clonality, higher than tumor, which suggests more focused antigenic responses in the uninvolved tumor-adjacent lung.

Uninvolved adjacent lung was obtained at least 2 cm from the tumor margin, and the absence of atypia was confirmed by two independent pathologists. At diagnosis, peripheral blood, uninvolved tumor-adjacent lung and tumor were collected and were preserved as a mix of fresh-frozen and FFPE material. This TCR derives from a man between 40 and 70 years old with stage II squamous cell lung carcinoma. The sequence is built from TRBV11-3 and TRBJ2-3; 10 bases in between match TRBD2. Sequences were derived from normal lung tissue next to the tumor, sampled before any cancer treatment. The CDR3 here reads CASSLGGTSASTDTQYF. The DNA sequence is TGTGCCAGCAGCTTAGGAGGGACTAGCGCCAGCACAGATACGCAGTATTTT. With all but the CDR3 taken from the reference TRBV11-3 and TRBJ2-3 genes, the full variable domain is: EAGVVQSPRYKIIEKKQPVAFWCNPISGHNTLYWYLQNLGQGPELLIRYENEEAVDDSQLPKDRFSAERLKGVDSTLKIQPAELGDSAVYLCASSLGGTSASTDTQYFGPGTRLTVL.